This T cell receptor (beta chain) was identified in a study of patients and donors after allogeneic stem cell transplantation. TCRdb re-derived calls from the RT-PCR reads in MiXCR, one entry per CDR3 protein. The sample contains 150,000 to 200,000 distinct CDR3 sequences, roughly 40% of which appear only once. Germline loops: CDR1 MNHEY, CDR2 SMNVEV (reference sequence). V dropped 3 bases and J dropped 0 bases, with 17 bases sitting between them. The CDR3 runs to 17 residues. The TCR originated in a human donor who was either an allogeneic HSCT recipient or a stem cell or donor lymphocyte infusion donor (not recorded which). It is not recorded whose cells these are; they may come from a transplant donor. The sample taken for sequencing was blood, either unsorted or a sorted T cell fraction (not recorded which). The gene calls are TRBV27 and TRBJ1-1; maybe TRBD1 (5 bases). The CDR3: CASSFSFVGRLNTEAFF. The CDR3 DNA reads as TGTGCCAGCAGTTTTTCATTCGTGGGACGGTTGAACACTGAAGCTTTCTTT.